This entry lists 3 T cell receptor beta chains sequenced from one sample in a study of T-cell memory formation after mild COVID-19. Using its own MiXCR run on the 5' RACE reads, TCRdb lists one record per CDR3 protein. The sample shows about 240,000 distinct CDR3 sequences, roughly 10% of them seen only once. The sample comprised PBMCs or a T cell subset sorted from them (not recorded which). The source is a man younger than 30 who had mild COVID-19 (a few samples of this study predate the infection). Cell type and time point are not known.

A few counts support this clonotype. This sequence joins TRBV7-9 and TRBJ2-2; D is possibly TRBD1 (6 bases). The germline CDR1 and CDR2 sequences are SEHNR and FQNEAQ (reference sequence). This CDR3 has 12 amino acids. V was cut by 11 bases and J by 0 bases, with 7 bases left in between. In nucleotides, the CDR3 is TGTGCCGGACAGCCGAACACCGGGGAGCTGTTTTTT. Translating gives CAGQPNTGELFF.

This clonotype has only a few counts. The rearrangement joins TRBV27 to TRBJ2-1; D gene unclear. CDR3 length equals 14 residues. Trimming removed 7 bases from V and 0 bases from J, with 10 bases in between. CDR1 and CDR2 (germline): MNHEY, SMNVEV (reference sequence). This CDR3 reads CASTPGSSYNEQFF. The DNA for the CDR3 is TGTGCCAGCACCCCCGGTAGCTCCTACAATGAGCAGTTCTTC.

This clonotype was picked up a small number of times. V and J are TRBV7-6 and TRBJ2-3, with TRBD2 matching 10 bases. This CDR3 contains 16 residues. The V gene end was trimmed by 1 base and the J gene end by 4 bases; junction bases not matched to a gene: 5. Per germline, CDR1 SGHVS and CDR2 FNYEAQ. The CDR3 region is CASSLEAGGLADTQYF. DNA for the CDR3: TGTGCCAGCAGCTTAGAAGCGGGGGGGCTCGCAGATACGCAGTATTTT. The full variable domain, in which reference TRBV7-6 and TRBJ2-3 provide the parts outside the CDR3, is GAGVSQSPRYKVTKRGQDVALRCDPISGHVSLYWYRQALGQGPEFLTYFNYEAQQDKSGLPNDRFSAERPEGSISTLTIQRTEQRDSAMYRCASSLEAGGLADTQYFGPGTRLTVL.